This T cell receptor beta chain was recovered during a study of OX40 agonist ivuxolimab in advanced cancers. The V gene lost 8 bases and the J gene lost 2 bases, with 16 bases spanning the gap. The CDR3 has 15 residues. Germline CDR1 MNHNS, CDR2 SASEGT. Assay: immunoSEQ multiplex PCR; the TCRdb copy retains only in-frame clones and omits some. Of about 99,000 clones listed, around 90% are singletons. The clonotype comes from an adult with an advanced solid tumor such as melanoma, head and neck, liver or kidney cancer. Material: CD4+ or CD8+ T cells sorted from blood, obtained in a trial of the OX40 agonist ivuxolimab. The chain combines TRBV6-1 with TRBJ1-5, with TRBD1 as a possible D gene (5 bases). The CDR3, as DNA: TGTGCCAGCGGGTCGGGGGGGACGGGCAATCAGCCCCAGCATTTT. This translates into CASGSGGTGNQPQHF.